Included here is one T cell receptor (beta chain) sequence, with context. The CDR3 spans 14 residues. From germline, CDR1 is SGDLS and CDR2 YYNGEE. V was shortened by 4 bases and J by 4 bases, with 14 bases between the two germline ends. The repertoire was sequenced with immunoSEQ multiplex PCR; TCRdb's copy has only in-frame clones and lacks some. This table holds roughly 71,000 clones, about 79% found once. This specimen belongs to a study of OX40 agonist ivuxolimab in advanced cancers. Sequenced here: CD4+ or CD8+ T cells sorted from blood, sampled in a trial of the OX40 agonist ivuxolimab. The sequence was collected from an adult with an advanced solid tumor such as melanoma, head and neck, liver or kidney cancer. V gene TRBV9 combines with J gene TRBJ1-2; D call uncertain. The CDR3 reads CASSTREGRYGYTF. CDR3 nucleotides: TGTGCCAGCAGCACCCGAGAGGGCCGCTATGGCTACACCTTC.